This T cell receptor (beta chain) was sequenced during a study of Graves' ophthalmopathy and Graves' hyperthyroidism. The TCR beta CDR3 regions underwent amplification from RNA transcripts. An opening RT-PCR round employed HTBI primers and preceded a second-round multiplex PCR. TCRdb used MiXCR to reprocess the multiplex PCR reads, holding one entry per CDR3 protein. The table records under 350,000 distinct CDR3 sequences, 15% to 20% of them present only once. J gave up 1 base and V 7 bases, and 5 bases lay outside the gene matches. The CDR3 covers 13 residues. Germline-derived CDR1 and CDR2 are DFQATT and SNEGSKA (reference sequence). This clonotype occurred many times. Its antigen remains unknown. Fresh peripheral blood, around 10 ml, was the PBMC source. Study-level results: Most expanded thyroid clonotypes above 0.001 frequency also appeared in blood. Ophthalmopathy progression predictions by the model showed nearly 75% specificity and about 70% sensitivity.

The clonotype comes from an adult man with Graves' ophthalmopathy. Input material: peripheral blood. The chain combines TRBV20-1 with TRBJ2-7; 9 bases fit TRBD2. This CDR3 is CSGGLATSYEQYF. Written as DNA, the CDR3 is TGCAGTGGGGGACTAGCCACTTCCTACGAGCAGTACTTC.